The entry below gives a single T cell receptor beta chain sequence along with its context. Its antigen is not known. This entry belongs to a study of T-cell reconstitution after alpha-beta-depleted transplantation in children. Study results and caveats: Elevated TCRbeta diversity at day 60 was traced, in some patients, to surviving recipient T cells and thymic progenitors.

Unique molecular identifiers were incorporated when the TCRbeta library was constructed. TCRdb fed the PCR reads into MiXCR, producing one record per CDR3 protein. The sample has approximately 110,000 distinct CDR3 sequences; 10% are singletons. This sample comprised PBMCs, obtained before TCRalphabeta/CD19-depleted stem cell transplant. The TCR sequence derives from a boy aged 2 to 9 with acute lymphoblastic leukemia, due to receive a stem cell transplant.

The CDR3 protein is CASSPGLAGNSYNEQFF. The CDR3 DNA follows: TGTGCCAGCAGTCCGGGACTAGCGGGGAATTCCTACAATGAGCAGTTCTTC. This sequence joins TRBV7-2 and TRBJ2-1, with 13 bases that match TRBD2. V was pared by 6 bases and J by 1 base, with 6 bases of the junction left unmatched. Germline CDR1 SGHTA, CDR2 FQGNSA. This CDR3 comprises 17 residues. Together with reference TRBV7-2 and TRBJ2-1, the CDR3 gives the full variable domain: GAGVSQSPSNKVTEKGKDVELRCDPISGHTALYWYRQSLGQGLEFLIYFQGNSAPDKSGLPSDRFSAERTGGSVSTLTIQRTQQEDSAVYLCASSPGLAGNSYNEQFFGPGTRLTVL.